Sequencing of this T cell receptor (beta chain) was carried out in a study of cytomegalovirus exposure and HLA in healthy donors. Study results and caveats: It was reported that TCR beta sequences correctly inferred the HLA-A and HLA-B alleles for most subjects. As a later analysis revealed, the rate of TCR association differed by HLA locus, with DRB1 most and HLA-C fewest. Earlier analysis yielded a pattern in which most TCR beta V segments were productive about 87% or about 30% of the time. The study recorded 150 to 200 TCR beta chains that were cytomegalovirus-associated.

J lost 6 bases, V lost 5 bases, and 10 bases had no gene match. The CDR3 is 16 residues long. The germline gives CDR1 SGHNT, CDR2 YENEEA. With 60 Vbeta and 13 Jbeta primers, the PCR was carried out. Profiling relied on immunoSEQ multiplex PCR, and the TCRdb table lists in-frame clones only, not all of them. The sample contains 150,000 to 200,000 clones, roughly 80% of which appear only once. A word on this clone: What it recognizes is unknown.

The receptor's source is a woman aged 40 to 50 in good health and CMV-seronegative. The specimen was PBMCs. The rearrangement uses TRBV11-3 and TRBJ2-1; 10 nucleotides match TRBD2. The CDR3 bases are TGTGCCAGCAGCCCCCGGGGGAGCGGGGGGGCCAATGAGCAGTTCTTC. As protein: CASSPRGSGGANEQFF.